This TCR beta chain was recorded in a study of T cells in women clearing cervical HPV infection. General observations from the study: Repertoire richness, not evenness, was significantly elevated in CIN3+ cases versus controls.

In regard to this clone: The antigen is undetermined. The read ends 3 residues shy of where the CDR3 ends; the end is completed using the germline J gene.

Profiling relied on immunoSEQ multiplex PCR, and the TCRdb table lists in-frame clones only, not all of them. The sample totals 40,000 to 45,000 clones; its top ten clones hold 0.95% to 1.5%. V was cut by 4 bases and J by 5 bases, with 13 bases left in between. This CDR3 is 14 amino acids long. CDR1 and CDR2 from the germline V gene are SGHTA and FQGNSA. Material: blood buffy coat. The receptor was derived from a woman aged 18 to 75 with a cervical HPV16 infection that either progressed to CIN3+ or cleared (not recorded which). This chain uses TRBV7-2 with TRBJ2-3; weak D call: TRBD1 (5 bases). CDR3 in amino acids: CASSSGLREDTQYF. The CDR3 bases that were read are TGTGCCAGCAGCTCGGGCCTCAGGGAAGATACG.